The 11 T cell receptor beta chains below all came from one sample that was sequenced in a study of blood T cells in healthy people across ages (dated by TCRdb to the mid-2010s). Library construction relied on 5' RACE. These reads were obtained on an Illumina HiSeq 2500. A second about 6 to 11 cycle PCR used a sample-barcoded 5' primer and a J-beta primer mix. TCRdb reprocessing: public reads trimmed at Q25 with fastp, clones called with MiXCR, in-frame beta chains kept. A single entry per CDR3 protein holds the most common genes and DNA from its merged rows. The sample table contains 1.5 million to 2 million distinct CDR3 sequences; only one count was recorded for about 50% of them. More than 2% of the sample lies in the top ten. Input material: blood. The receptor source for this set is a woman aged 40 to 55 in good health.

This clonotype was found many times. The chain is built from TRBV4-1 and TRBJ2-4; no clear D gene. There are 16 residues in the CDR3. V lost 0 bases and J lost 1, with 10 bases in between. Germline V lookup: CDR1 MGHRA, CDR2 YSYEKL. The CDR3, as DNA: TGCGCCAGCAGCCAAGAAGAAGGTCTGGCCAAAAACATTCAGTACTTC. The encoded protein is CASSQEEGLAKNIQYF.

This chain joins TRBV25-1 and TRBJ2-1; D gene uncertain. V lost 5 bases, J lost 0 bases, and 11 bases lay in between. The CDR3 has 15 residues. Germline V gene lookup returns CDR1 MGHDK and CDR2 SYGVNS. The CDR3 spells CASSQQLSSYNEQFF. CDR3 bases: TGTGCCAGCAGTCAGCAACTGAGCTCCTACAATGAGCAGTTCTTC.

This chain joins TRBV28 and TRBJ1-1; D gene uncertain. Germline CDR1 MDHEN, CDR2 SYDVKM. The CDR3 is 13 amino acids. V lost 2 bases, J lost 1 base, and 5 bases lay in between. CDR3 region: CASSLPKNTEAFF. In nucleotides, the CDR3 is TGTGCCAGCAGTTTACCGAAGAACACTGAAGCTTTCTTT. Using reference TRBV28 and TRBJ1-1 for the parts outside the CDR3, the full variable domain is DVKVTQSSRYLVKRTGEKVFLECVQDMDHENMFWYRQDPGLGLRLIYFSYDVKMKEKGDIPEGYSVSREKKERFSLILESASTNQTSMYLCASSLPKNTEAFFGQGTRLTVV.

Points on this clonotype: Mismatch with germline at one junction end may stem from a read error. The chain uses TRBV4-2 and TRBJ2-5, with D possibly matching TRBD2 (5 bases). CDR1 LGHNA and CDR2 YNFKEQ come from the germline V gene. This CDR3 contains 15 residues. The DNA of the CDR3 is TGTGCCTGCAGCCAAGCCCCGGGGAACCAAGAGACCCAGTACTTC. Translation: CACSQAPGNQETQYF.

CDR3 in DNA: TGTGCCAGCCCAGGGCAAGAGACCCAGTACTTC. This codes for CASPGQETQYF. The chain links TRBV6-2 or TRBV6-3 to TRBJ2-5, with D perhaps TRBD1 (5 bases). The CDR3 sequence is 11 residues long. The ends were cut back, 8 bases at V and 2 bases at J, with 6 bases in the middle. Per the germline V gene, CDR1 is MNHEY and CDR2 is SVGEGT.

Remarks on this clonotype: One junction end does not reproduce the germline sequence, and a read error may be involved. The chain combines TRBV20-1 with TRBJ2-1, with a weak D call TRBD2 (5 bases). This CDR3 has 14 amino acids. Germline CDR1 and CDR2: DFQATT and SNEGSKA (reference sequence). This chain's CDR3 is CSTRVAVSYNEQFF. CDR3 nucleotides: TGCAGTACTAGAGTCGCGGTATCCTACAATGAGCAGTTCTTC.

CDR3 amino acids: CASSPLQRGGRQFF. As DNA, the CDR3 is TGTGCCAGCAGTCCCCTCCAGCGGGGGGGTCGGCAGTTCTTC. The chain uses TRBV27 and TRBJ2-1; 10 bases fit TRBD2. CDR1 MNHEY and CDR2 SMNVEV come from the germline V gene (reference sequence). The CDR3 consists of 14 residues. V shed 5 bases and J 12 bases; nucleotides not matched to a gene: 10.

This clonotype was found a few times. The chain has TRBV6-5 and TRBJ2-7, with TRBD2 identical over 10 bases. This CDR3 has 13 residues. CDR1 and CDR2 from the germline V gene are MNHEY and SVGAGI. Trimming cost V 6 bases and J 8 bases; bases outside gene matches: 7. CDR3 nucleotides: TGTGCCAGCAGGTTTAGCGGGGGGAGCCAGCAGTACTTC. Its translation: CASRFSGGSQQYF.

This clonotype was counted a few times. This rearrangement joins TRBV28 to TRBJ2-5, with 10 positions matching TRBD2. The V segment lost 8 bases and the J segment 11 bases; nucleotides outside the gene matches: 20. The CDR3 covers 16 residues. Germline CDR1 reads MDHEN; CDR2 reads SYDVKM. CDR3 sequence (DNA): TGTGCCAGCCTTATAGCGGGGGGCCATATCAATAATGAGCAGTACTTC. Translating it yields CASLIAGGHINNEQYF.

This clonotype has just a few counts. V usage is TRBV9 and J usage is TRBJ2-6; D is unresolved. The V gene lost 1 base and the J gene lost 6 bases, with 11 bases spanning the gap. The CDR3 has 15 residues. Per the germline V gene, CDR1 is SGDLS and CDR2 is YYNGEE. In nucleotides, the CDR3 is TGTGCCAGCAGCGTATTGCCCTCGGAGGCCAACGTCCTGACTTTC. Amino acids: CASSVLPSEANVLTF.

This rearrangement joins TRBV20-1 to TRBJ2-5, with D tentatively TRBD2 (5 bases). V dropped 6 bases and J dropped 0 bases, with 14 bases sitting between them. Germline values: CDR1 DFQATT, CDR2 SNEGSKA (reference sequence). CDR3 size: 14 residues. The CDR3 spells CSAPRGGYQETQYF. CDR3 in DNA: TGCAGTGCCCCGCGCGGCGGGTACCAAGAGACCCAGTACTTC.